This T cell receptor beta chain emerged from a study of response to subunit inactivated influenza vaccine. General study results and limits: Researchers suggested that each seasonal influenza vaccination recruits few new T cells.

TCRdb itself ran the RT-PCR reads through MiXCR, one entry per CDR3 protein. The sample gives about 500,000 distinct CDR3 sequences, approximately 17% of which show up once; over 2.5% is in the top ten. This clonotype was detected a few times. As yet, its antigen is unknown. The receptor's source is a man aged 45-69 years who received an inactivated influenza vaccine. The sample was CD4+ T cells sorted from PBMCs, taken less than 25 months after vaccination.

CDR3: CASRTDRGSSYEQYF. CDR3 DNA sequence: TGTGCCAGCAGGACGGACAGGGGTAGCTCCTACGAGCAGTACTTC. The chain employs TRBV6-1 and TRBJ2-7; 9 nucleotides align to TRBD1. Trimming at V came to 6 bases and at J to 0 bases, leaving 6 bases not matched to a gene. The V gene's germline CDR1 is MNHNS and CDR2 SASEGT. This CDR3 contains 15 residues.